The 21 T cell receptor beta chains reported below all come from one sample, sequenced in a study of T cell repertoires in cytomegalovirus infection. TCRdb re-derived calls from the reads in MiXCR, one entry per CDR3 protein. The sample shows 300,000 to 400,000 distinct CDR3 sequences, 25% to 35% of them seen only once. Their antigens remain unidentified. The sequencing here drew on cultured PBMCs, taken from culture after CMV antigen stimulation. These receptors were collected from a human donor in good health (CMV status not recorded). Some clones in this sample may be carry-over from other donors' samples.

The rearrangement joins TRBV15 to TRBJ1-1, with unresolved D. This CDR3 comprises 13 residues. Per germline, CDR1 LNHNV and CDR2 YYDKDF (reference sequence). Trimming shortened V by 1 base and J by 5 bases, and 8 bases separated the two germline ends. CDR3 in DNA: TGTGCCACCAGCAGAGCTGGTAGTACTGAAGCTTTCTTT. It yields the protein CATSRAGSTEAFF. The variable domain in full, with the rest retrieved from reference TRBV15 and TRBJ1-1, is DAMVIQNPRYQVTQFGKPVTLSCSQTLNHNVMYWYQQKSSQAPKLLFHYYDKDFNNEADTPDNFQSRRPNTSFCFLDIRSPGLGDTAMYLCATSRAGSTEAFFGQGTRLTVV.

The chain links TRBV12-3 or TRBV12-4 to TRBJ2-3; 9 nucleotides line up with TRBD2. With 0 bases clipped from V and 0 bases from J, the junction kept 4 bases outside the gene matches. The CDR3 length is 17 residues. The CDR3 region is CASSLAETSGSTDTQYF. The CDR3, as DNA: TGTGCCAGCAGTTTAGCGGAGACTAGCGGAAGCACAGATACGCAGTATTTT.

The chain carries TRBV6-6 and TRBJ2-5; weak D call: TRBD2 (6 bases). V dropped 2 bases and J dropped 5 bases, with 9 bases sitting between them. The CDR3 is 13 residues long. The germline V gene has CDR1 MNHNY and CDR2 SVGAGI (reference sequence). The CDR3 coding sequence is TGTGCCAGCAGTTACGGGAGGACGGAGACCCAGTACTTC. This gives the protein CASSYGRTETQYF.

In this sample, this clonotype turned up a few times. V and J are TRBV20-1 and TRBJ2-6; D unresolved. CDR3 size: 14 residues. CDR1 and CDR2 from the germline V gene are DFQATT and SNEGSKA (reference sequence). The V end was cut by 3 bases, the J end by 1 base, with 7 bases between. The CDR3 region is CSASGPSGANVLTF. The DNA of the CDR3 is TGCAGTGCTAGCGGTCCTTCTGGGGCCAACGTCCTGACTTTC.

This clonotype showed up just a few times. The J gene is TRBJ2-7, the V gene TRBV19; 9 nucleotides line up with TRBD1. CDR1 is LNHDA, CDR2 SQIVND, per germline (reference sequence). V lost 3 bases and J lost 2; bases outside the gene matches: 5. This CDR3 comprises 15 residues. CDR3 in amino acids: CASSIRDRDPYEQYF. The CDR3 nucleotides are TGTGCCAGTAGTATCCGGGACAGGGACCCCTACGAGCAGTACTTC.

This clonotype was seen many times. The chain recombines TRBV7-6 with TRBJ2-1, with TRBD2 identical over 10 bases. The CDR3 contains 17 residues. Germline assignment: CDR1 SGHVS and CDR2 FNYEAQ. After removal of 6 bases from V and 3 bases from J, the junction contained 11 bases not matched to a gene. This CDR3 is CASSLRTSGTNYNEQFF. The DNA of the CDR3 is TGTGCCAGCAGTTTGAGAACTAGCGGGACTAACTACAATGAGCAGTTCTTC.

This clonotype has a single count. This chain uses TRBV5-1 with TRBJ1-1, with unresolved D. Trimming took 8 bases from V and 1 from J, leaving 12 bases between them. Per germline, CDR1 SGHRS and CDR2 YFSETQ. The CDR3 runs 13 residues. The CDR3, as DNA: TGCGCCAGTATAAAAGACCCGAACACTGAAGCTTTCTTT. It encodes CASIKDPNTEAFF.

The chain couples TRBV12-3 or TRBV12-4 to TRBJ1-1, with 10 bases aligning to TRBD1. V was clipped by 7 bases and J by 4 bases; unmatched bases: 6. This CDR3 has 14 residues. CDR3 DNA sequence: TGTGCCAGCACCTTGACAGGGGGCACCACTGAAGCTTTCTTT. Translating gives CASTLTGGTTEAFF.

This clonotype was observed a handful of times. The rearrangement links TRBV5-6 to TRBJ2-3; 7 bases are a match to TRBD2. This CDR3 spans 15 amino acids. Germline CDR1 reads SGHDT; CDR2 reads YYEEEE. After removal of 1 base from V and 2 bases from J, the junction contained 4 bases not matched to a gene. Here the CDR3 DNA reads TGTGCCAGCAGCTTGTTGCGGGGGAACACAGATACGCAGTATTTT. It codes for CASSLLRGNTDTQYF.

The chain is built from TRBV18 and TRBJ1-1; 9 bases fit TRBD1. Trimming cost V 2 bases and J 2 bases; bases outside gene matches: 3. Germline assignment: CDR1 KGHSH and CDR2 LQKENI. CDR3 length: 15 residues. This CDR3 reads CASSPGTGINTEAFF. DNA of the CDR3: TGTGCCAGCTCACCAGGGACAGGGATTAACACTGAAGCTTTCTTT.

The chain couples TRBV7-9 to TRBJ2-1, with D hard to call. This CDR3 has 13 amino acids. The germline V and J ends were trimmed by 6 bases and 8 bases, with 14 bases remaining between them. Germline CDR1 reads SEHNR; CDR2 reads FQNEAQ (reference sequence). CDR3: CASSLTQPDEQFF. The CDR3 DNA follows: TGTGCCAGCAGTTTGACCCAGCCCGATGAGCAGTTCTTC. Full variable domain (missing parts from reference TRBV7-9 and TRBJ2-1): DTGVSQNPRHKITKRGQNVTFRCDPISEHNRLYWYRQTLGQGPEFLTYFQNEAQLEKSRLLSDRFSAERPKGSFSTLEIQRTEQGDSAMYLCASSLTQPDEQFFGPGTRLTVL.

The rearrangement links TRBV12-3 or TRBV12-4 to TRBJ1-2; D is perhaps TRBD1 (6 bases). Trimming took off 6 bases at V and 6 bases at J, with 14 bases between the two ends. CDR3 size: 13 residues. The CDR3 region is CASSPTGFHGYTF. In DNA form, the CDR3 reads TGTGCCAGCAGCCCTACAGGGTTTCATGGCTACACCTTC.

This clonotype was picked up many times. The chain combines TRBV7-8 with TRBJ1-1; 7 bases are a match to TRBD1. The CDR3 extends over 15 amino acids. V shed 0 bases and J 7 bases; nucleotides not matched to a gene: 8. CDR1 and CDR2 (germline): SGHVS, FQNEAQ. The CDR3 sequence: CASSLADRRFVEAFF. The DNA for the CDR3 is TGTGCCAGCAGCTTAGCGGACAGGCGCTTTGTTGAAGCTTTCTTT.

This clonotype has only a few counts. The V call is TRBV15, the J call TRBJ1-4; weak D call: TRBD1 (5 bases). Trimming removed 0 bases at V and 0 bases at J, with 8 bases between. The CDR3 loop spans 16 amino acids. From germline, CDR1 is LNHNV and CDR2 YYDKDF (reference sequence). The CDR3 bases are TGTGCCACCAGCAGAGACCAGGGTGCAACTAATGAAAAACTGTTTTTT. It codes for CATSRDQGATNEKLFF.

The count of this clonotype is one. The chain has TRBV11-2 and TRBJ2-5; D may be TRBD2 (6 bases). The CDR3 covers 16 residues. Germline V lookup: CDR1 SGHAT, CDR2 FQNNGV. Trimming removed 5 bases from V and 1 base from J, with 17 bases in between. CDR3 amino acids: CASSPGWSGPQETQYF. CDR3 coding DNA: TGTGCCAGCAGCCCCGGTTGGAGCGGGCCCCAAGAGACCCAGTACTTC.

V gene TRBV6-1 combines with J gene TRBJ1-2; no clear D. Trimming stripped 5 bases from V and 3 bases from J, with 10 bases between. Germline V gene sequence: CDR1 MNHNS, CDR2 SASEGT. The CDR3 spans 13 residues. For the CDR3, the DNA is TGTGCCAGCAGTCAAGGGCCTTACTATGGCTACACCTTC. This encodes CASSQGPYYGYTF.

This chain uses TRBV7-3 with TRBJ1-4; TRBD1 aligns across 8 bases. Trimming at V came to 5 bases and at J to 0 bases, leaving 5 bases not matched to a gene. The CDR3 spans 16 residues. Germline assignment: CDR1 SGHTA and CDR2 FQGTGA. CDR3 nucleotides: TGTGCCAGCAGCCCTACAGGGGGGGCAACTAATGAAAAACTGTTTTTT. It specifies CASSPTGGATNEKLFF.

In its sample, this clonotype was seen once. The CDR3 spells CASRPPQTGSSMTIYF. DNA of the CDR3: TGTGCCAGCAGGCCGCCTCAGACAGGGTCGTCCATGACCATATATTTT. The chain uses TRBV6-6 and TRBJ1-3, with 7 bases matching TRBD1. The CDR3 totals 16 residues. With V trimmed by 6 bases and J by 10 bases, 18 bases remained unmatched. Germline values: CDR1 MNHNY, CDR2 SVGAGI (reference sequence).

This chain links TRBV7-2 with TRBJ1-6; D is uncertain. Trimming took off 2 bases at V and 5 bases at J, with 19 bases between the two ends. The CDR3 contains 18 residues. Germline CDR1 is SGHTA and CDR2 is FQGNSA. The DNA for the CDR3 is TGTGCCAGCAGCTTAAAACAGTTTCTCAATTCAAATAATTCACCCCTCCACTTT. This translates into CASSLKQFLNSNNSPLHF.

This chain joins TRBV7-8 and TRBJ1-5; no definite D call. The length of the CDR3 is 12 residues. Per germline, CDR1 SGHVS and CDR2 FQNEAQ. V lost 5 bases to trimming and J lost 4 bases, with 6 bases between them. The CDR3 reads CASSAFNQPQHF. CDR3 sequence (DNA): TGTGCCAGCAGCGCCTTTAATCAGCCCCAGCATTTT.

The CDR3 spells CATSDLTGAGEQFF. The CDR3, as DNA: TGTGCCACCAGTGATTTGACAGGGGCGGGGGAGCAGTTCTTC. The J gene is TRBJ2-1, the V gene TRBV24-1, with D perhaps matching TRBD1 (7 bases). The germline CDR1 and CDR2 sequences are KGHDR and SFDVKD. The V and J ends lost 0 bases and 10 bases respectively, with 12 bases between them. The CDR3 covers 14 residues.